Each of the 27 T cell receptor beta chains below was sequenced from the same sample in a study of PD-L1 blockade in urothelial cancer. Some clones are missing from TCRdb's copy, which holds only in-frame ones; the method was immunoSEQ multiplex PCR. The profile shows roughly 40,000 clones, roughly 80% of them singletons. The sample in question was PBMCs, obtained around atezolizumab (anti-PD-L1) treatment. These receptors all stem from a man aged 70-80 years with urothelial cancer.

The chain recombines TRBV19 with TRBJ2-5; 9 bases match TRBD2. CDR1 is LNHDA, CDR2 SQIVND, per germline (reference sequence). With 5 bases clipped from V and 3 bases from J, the junction kept 16 bases outside the gene matches. The CDR3 is 18 amino acids. Here the CDR3 reads CASSPVGPAGGFEETQYF. The DNA of the CDR3 is TGTGCCAGTAGTCCGGTGGGCCCGGCGGGAGGGTTCGAAGAGACCCAGTACTTC.

This sequence joins TRBV9 and TRBJ2-1, with a weak D call TRBD2 (6 bases). The CDR3 is made up of 14 amino acids. Germline-derived CDR1 and CDR2 are SGDLS and YYNGEE. Trimming pared 6 bases from V and 2 bases from J, leaving 12 bases between. This CDR3 is CASNIGGAYNEQFF. The CDR3 region has the DNA TGTGCCAGCAACATCGGGGGAGCCTACAATGAGCAGTTCTTC.

This chain links TRBV18 with TRBJ1-1; no clear D. The CDR3 is made up of 12 amino acids. CDR1 and CDR2 (germline): KGHSH, LQKENI. With 4 bases removed from V and 8 bases from J, the gap between germline ends came to 11 bases. The CDR3 sequence is CASSHPRSEAFF. The CDR3 nucleotides read TGTGCCAGCTCACACCCGAGGAGCGAAGCTTTCTTT.

This clone has only a few counts. J is TRBJ2-7 and V is TRBV27, with unresolved D. Germline-derived CDR1 and CDR2 are MNHEY and SMNVEV (reference sequence). This CDR3 spans 13 amino acids. Trimming left V 7 bases short and J 1 base short, with 11 bases between. CDR3: CASNSVGSYEQYF. DNA of the CDR3: TGTGCCAGCAACTCGGTCGGGTCCTACGAGCAGTACTTC.

The chain carries TRBV28 and TRBJ1-2, with 8 positions matching TRBD1. CDR3 size: 14 residues. Unmatched junction bases numbered 9, after V lost 8 bases and J lost 4 bases. The germline V gene encodes CDR1 MDHEN and CDR2 SYDVKM. In DNA form, the CDR3 reads TGTGCCAGCGCTACTGGACAGGGCAGCTATGGCTACACCTTC. Protein: CASATGQGSYGYTF.

This clone was observed a single time. In DNA, the CDR3 is TGTGCCAGCAGCCACGGCGGGCTGAGCAATCAGCCCCAGCATTTT. It is translated as CASSHGGLSNQPQHF. V gene TRBV9 combines with J gene TRBJ1-5; D not resolved. V was cut by 4 bases and J by 1 base, with 12 bases left in between. CDR1 SGDLS and CDR2 YYNGEE come from the germline V gene. The CDR3 has 15 amino acids.

This clone was seen more than once but under ten times. This sequence joins TRBV28 and TRBJ2-3; possibly TRBD2 for D (6 bases). The V gene's germline CDR1 is MDHEN and CDR2 SYDVKM. The CDR3 consists of 16 residues. V was pared by 2 bases and J by 3 bases, with 15 bases between. The CDR3 spells CASSLIWQGGTDTQYF. Written as DNA, the CDR3 is TGTGCCAGCAGTTTAATTTGGCAGGGAGGAACAGATACGCAGTATTTT.

The CDR3 DNA reads TGTGCCAGTGGGCCACAGGGGGTGAACACTGAAGCTTTCTTT. Translating gives CASGPQGVNTEAFF. The chain couples TRBV19 to TRBJ1-1; 8 bases agree with TRBD1. The J segment lost 0 bases and the V segment lost 8 bases, leaving 5 bases of the junction unmatched. CDR1 is LNHDA and CDR2 is SQIVND in the germline V gene (reference sequence). CDR3 length equals 14 residues.

The genes are TRBV28 and TRBJ2-5; 10 nucleotides match TRBD1. CDR3 length: 15 amino acids. J was trimmed by 4 bases and V by 5 bases; bases with no gene match: 7. The germline CDR1 and CDR2 sequences are MDHEN and SYDVKM. CDR3: CASSPDRGRGETQYF. CDR3 sequence (DNA): TGTGCCAGCAGTCCCGACAGGGGGCGAGGAGAGACCCAGTACTTC.

Here the CDR3 DNA reads TGTGCCAGCAGTTTATTGATTGACAGGGGACCTTCCTACGAGCAGTACTTC. Its translation: CASSLLIDRGPSYEQYF. The rearrangement joins TRBV28 to TRBJ2-7; 8 bases map to TRBD1. Germline V CDR1 and CDR2: MDHEN, SYDVKM. Unmatched junction bases numbered 9, after V lost 1 base and J lost 1 base. The length of the CDR3 is 17 residues.

The chain is built from TRBV25-1 and TRBJ1-3, with 9 bases lining up with TRBD1. The V gene's germline CDR1 is MGHDK and CDR2 SYGVNS. The junction had 3 bases not matched to a gene; V was cut back by 3 bases and J by 0 bases. This CDR3 has 16 amino acids. The CDR3 protein is CASSETGGNSGNTIYF. The DNA for the CDR3 is TGTGCCAGCAGTGAGACAGGGGGAAACTCTGGAAACACCATATATTTT.

The rearrangement uses TRBV7-9 and TRBJ2-1; 9 bases map to TRBD2. Germline assignment: CDR1 SEHNR and CDR2 FQNEAQ (reference sequence). The CDR3 is 15 amino acids. With V trimmed by 2 bases and J by 4 bases, 3 bases remained unmatched. The CDR3 region is CASSLLAGIYNEQFF. CDR3 nucleotides: TGTGCCAGCAGCTTACTAGCGGGAATTTACAATGAGCAGTTCTTC.

CDR3 amino acids: CASSGGSSYNEQFF. In nucleotides, the CDR3 is TGTGCCAGTAGTGGCGGAAGCTCCTACAATGAGCAGTTCTTC. The rearrangement links TRBV19 to TRBJ2-1; D gene ambiguous. Deletions cut 5 bases from V and 0 bases from J, with 8 bases between. The germline gives CDR1 LNHDA, CDR2 SQIVND (reference sequence). The CDR3 is made up of 14 amino acids.

This chain uses TRBV25-1 with TRBJ1-4; unclear D gene. The length of the CDR3 is 14 residues. Trimming pared 2 bases from V and 4 bases from J, leaving 8 bases between. Germline CDR1 MGHDK, CDR2 SYGVNS. In DNA, the CDR3 is TGTGCCAGCAGTGAAGGCGGACTTAATGAAAAACTGTTTTTT. Its protein product is CASSEGGLNEKLFF.

The J gene is TRBJ2-3, the V gene TRBV11-2; TRBD2 aligns across 15 bases. The CDR3 totals 17 residues. The germline CDR1 and CDR2 sequences are SGHAT and FQNNGV. V dropped 1 base and J dropped 6; count of bases not matched to a gene: 5. This chain's CDR3 is CASSLAGLAGGRDTQYF. CDR3 nucleotide sequence: TGTGCCAGCAGCTTAGCAGGACTAGCGGGAGGGCGGGATACGCAGTATTTT.

This clone was recorded a few times. The chain joins TRBV7-8 to TRBJ2-7; D perhaps matches TRBD2 (5 bases). Looked up from germline, CDR1 is SGHVS and CDR2 is FQNEAQ. The CDR3 length is 14 residues. Trimming pared 0 bases from V and 6 bases from J, leaving 12 bases between. As DNA, the CDR3 is TGTGCCAGCAGCTTAGCGCGTGAGGGATCCGAGCAGTACTTC. Its translation is CASSLAREGSEQYF.

The chain has TRBV5-1 and TRBJ2-1; tentative D call: TRBD1 (6 bases). The CDR3 has 15 amino acids. The V gene lost 0 bases and the J gene lost 1 base, with 8 bases spanning the gap. CDR1 is SGHRS, CDR2 YFSETQ, per germline. The CDR3 DNA follows: TGCGCCAGCAGCTTGGACGGGACATCCTACAATGAGCAGTTCTTC. Translated: CASSLDGTSYNEQFF.

This clone was recorded only once. The rearrangement links TRBV5-4 to TRBJ1-1; 9 nucleotides match TRBD1. CDR3 length: 15 residues. Germline V lookup: CDR1 SGHNT, CDR2 YYREEE (reference sequence). Losses at the gene ends were 3 bases for V and 3 bases for J; bases not matched to a gene: 6. The CDR3 DNA reads TGTGCCAGCAGCTACAGGGGGCGGGGGTACACTGAAGCTTTCTTT. It codes for CASSYRGRGYTEAFF.

This chain links TRBV4-2 with TRBJ2-3, with 9 bases aligning to TRBD2. Germline trimming cut 3 bases from V and 2 bases from J; bases unmatched to any gene: 6. The CDR3 has 16 amino acids. Germline V CDR1 and CDR2: LGHNA, YNFKEQ. The DNA of the CDR3 is TGTGCCAGCAGCCAGTCTACTAGCGGGTACACAGATACGCAGTATTTT. Its translation: CASSQSTSGYTDTQYF.

This chain connects TRBV11-3 to TRBJ2-4, with D perhaps matching TRBD2 (6 bases). The CDR3 loop spans 15 amino acids. Germline V gene sequence: CDR1 SGHNT, CDR2 YENEEA. V shed 5 bases and J shed 5 bases, with 16 bases lying between them. The CDR3 region is CASSRREGNENIQYF. In nucleotides, the CDR3 is TGTGCCAGCAGCCGGCGGGAAGGAAATGAAAACATTCAGTACTTC.

The J gene is TRBJ2-3, the V gene TRBV6-5; 7 bases align to TRBD2. The CDR3 sequence is 15 residues long. V gave up 4 bases and J gave up 4 bases; unmatched junction bases: 8. Germline V lookup: CDR1 MNHEY, CDR2 SVGAGI. DNA for the CDR3: TGTGCCAGCAGTTCCCGAGCGGGACGCTCAGATACGCAGTATTTT. Protein sequence: CASSSRAGRSDTQYF.

This clone was detected only once. This chain connects TRBV19 to TRBJ1-4, with D possibly TRBD1 on 5 matching bases. Germline assignment: CDR1 LNHDA and CDR2 SQIVND (reference sequence). CDR3 length: 13 residues. The ends were cut back, 5 bases at V and 8 bases at J, with 12 bases in the middle. CDR3 loop: CASSLQVQEKLFF. In DNA form, the CDR3 reads TGTGCCAGTAGTTTACAGGTACAGGAAAAACTGTTTTTT. Together with reference TRBV19 and TRBJ1-4, the CDR3 gives the full variable domain: DGGITQSPKYLFRKEGQNVTLSCEQNLNHDAMYWYRQDPGQGLRLIYYSQIVNDFQKGDIAEGYSVSREKKESFPLTVTSAQKNPTAFYLCASSLQVQEKLFFGSGTQLSVL.

This clone has just one count. The chain couples TRBV29-1 to TRBJ2-3, with D possibly being TRBD2 (6 bases). The CDR3 has 12 residues. Germline CDR1 is SQVTM and CDR2 is ANQGSEA. Trimming took 7 bases from V and 5 from J, leaving 13 bases between them. The CDR3 bases are TGCAGCGGTTCGGAAGCGGGAGATACGCAGTATTTT. Its protein product is CSGSEAGDTQYF.

This chain joins TRBV18 and TRBJ1-2, with D unresolved. Germline V lookup: CDR1 KGHSH, CDR2 LQKENI. V lost 1 base to trimming and J lost 6 bases, with 12 bases between them. The CDR3 covers 14 residues. The CDR3 here is CASSPRSQSDGYTF. The CDR3 region has the DNA TGTGCCAGCTCACCACGGAGCCAGTCCGATGGCTACACCTTC. Complete variable domain (other parts from reference TRBV18 and TRBJ1-2): NAGVMQNPRHLVRRRGQEARLRCSPMKGHSHVYWYRQLPEEGLKFMVYLQKENIIDESGMPKERFSAEFPKEGPSILRIQQVVRGDSAAYFCASSPRSQSDGYTFGSGTRLTVV.

The gene calls are TRBV7-2 and TRBJ2-1, with TRBD1 matching over 11 bases. Germline values: CDR1 SGHTA, CDR2 FQGNSA. CDR3 length equals 14 residues. V lost 4 bases and J lost 7; bases outside the gene matches: 3. The CDR3 region is CASSSRDRGNEQFF. The CDR3 coding sequence is TGTGCCAGCAGCTCACGGGACAGGGGGAATGAGCAGTTCTTC.

The chain combines TRBV6-1 with TRBJ2-7; D gene uncertain. The germline V and J ends were trimmed by 2 bases and 0 bases, with 11 bases remaining between them. Per the germline V gene, CDR1 is MNHNS and CDR2 is SASEGT. The CDR3 has 15 amino acids. CDR3 residues: CASSENPVSSYEQYF. The CDR3 nucleotides are TGTGCCAGCAGTGAAAATCCGGTGAGCTCCTACGAGCAGTACTTC.

The chain uses TRBV7-6 and TRBJ2-5; 9 nucleotides line up with TRBD2. V trimming: 5 bases; J trimming: 4 bases; junction bases outside the gene matches: 8. Looked up from germline, CDR1 is SGHVS and CDR2 is FNYEAQ. The CDR3 totals 15 residues. The CDR3 coding sequence is TGTGCCAGCAGCGGTCTTCTAGCGGGACGAGAGACCCAGTACTTC. Its translation is CASSGLLAGRETQYF.